This T cell receptor beta chain is from a study of neurological immune-mediated disorders. The cDNA was generated through 5'RACE incorporating 10-nucleotide random UMIs. TCRdb re-called the 5' RACE reads with MiXCR, one entry per CDR3 protein. Seen here are more than 75,000 distinct CDR3 sequences, around 3.6% observed once, and the top ten hold less than 3.5%. This CDR3 is built from 18 residues. Germline CDR1 is MNHEY and CDR2 is SVGAGI. V gave up 0 bases and J gave up 7 bases; unmatched junction bases: 12. Sequencing input: PBMCs. This receptor was taken from a woman in her 50s with multiple sclerosis. The V call is TRBV6-5, the J call TRBJ2-2, with 9 bases that match TRBD2. In DNA, the CDR3 is TGTGCCAGCAGTTACTCGAACCCGACTAGCGGAGGGGACGGGGAGCTGTTTTTT. It yields the protein CASSYSNPTSGGDGELFF.